This T cell receptor (beta chain) derives from a study of persistence of HIV-infected CD4 T cells. V shed 2 bases, J shed 2 bases, and the junction held 2 bases outside the gene matches. In germline, CDR1 is MNHEY, CDR2 SMNVEV (reference sequence). CDR3 length: 15 amino acids. This was the immunoSEQ version 4 assay in survey mode. Measured with immunoSEQ multiplex PCR; TCRdb has only the in-frame clones, and not every one. The sample records some 30,000 clones, 60% to 75% being singletons. The stimulus was an HIV-1 Gag 15-mer peptide pool, 1 ug/peptide/mL. CD4+ T cells upregulating both CD40 ligand and CD69 were sorted as responding cells. Note on this clone: Its antigen is unknown.

The V call is TRBV27, the J call TRBJ2-3; 9 bases align to TRBD2. This TCR came from an adult man with HIV who was CMV-seropositive. Sequences were derived from CD4+ T cells sorted from PBMCs after roughly 18-hour stimulation, sampled from a patient who received antiretroviral therapy. The DNA for the CDR3 is TGTGCCAGCAGTTTAACTAGCGGGTACACAGATACGCAGTATTTT. This codes for CASSLTSGYTDTQYF.